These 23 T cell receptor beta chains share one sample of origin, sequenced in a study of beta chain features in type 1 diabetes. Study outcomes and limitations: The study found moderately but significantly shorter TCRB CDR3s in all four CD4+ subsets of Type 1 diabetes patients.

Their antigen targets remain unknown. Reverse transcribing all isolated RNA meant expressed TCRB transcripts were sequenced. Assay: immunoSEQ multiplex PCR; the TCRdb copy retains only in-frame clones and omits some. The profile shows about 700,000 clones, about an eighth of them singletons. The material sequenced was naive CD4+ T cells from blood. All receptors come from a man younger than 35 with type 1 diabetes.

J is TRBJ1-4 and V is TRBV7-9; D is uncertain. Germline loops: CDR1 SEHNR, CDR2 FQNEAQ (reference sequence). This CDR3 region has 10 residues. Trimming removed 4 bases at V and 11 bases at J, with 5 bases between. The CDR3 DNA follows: TGTGCCAGCAGCTCCTCGAAACTGTTTTTT. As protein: CASSSSKLFF.

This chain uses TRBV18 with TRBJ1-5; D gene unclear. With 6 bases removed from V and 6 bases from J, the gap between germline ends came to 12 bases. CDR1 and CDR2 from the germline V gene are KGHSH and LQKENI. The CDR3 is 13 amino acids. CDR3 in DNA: TGTGCCAGCTCGGAGGGTGAGGGTCAGCCCCAGCATTTT. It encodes CASSEGEGQPQHF. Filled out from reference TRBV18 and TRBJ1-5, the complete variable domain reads NAGVMQNPRHLVRRRGQEARLRCSPMKGHSHVYWYRQLPEEGLKFMVYLQKENIIDESGMPKERFSAEFPKEGPSILRIQQVVRGDSAAYFCASSEGEGQPQHFGDGTRLSIL.

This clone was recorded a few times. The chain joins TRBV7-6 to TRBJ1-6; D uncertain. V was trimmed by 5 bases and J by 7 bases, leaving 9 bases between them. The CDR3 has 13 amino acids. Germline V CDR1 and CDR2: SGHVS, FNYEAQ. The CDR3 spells CASSAGLNSPLHF. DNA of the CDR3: TGTGCCAGCAGCGCGGGCCTGAATTCACCCCTCCACTTT.

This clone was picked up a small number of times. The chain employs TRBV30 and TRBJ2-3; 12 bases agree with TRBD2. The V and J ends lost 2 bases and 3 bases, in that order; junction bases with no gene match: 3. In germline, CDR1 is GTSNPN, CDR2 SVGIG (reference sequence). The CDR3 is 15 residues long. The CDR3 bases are TGTGCCTGGAGTAGAACTAGCGGGGGGACAGATACGCAGTATTTT. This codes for CAWSRTSGGTDTQYF.

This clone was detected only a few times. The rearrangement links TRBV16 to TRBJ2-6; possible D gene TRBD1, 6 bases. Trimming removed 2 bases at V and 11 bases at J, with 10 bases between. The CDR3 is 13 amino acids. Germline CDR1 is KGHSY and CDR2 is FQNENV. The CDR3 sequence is CASSQDRSHVLTF. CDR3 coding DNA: TGTGCCAGCAGCCAAGACAGGTCTCACGTCCTGACTTTC.

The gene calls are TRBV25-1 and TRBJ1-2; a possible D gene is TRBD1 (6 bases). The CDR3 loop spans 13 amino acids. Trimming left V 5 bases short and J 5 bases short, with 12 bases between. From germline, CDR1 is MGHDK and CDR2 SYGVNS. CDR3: CASSREGDYGYTF. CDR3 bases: TGTGCCAGCAGTAGGGAGGGGGATTATGGCTACACCTTC.

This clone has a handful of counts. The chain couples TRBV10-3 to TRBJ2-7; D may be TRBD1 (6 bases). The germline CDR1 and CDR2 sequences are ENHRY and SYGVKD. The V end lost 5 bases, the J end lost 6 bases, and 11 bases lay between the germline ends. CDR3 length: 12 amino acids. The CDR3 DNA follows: TGTGCCATCAGTCCCGACAGGCGCGAGCAGTACTTC. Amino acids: CAISPDRREQYF.

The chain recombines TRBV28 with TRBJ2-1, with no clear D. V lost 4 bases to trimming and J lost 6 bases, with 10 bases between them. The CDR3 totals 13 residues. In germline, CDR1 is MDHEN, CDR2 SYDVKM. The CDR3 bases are TGTGCCAGCAGTTCGAATACACGCAATGAGCAGTTCTTC. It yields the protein CASSSNTRNEQFF.

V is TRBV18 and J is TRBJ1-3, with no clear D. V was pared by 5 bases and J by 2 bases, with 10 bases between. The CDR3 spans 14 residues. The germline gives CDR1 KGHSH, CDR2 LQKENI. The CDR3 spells CASSATATGNTIYF. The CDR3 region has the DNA TGTGCCAGCTCAGCTACAGCCACTGGAAACACCATATATTTT.

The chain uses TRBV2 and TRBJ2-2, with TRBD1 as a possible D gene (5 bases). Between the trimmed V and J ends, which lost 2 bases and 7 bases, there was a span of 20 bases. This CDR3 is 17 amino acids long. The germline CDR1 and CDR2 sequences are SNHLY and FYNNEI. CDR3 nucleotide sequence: TGTGCCAGCAGTGAATGGGCGGCAGGGAACCCTCTCGGGGAGCTGTTTTTT. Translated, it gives CASSEWAAGNPLGELFF.

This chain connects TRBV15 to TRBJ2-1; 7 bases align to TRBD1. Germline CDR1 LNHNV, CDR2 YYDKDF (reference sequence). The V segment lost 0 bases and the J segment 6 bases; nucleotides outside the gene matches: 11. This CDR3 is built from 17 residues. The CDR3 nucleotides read TGTGCCACCAGCAGAGATTCCGGGACAGCATATAGCAATGAGCAGTTCTTC. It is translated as CATSRDSGTAYSNEQFF.

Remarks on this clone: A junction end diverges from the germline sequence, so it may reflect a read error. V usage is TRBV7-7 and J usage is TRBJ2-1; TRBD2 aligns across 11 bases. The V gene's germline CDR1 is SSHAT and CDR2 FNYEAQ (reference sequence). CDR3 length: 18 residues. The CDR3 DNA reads TGTGCTAGCAGCGAAGGCCGGACTAGCGGGCGGTCCTACAATGAGCAGTTCTTC. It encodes CASSEGRTSGRSYNEQFF.

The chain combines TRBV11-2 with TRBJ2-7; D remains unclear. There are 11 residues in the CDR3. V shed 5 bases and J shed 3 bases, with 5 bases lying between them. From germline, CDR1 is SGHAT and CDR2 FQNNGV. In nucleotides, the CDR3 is TGTGCCAGCAGCCGAAACTACGAGCAGTACTTC. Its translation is CASSRNYEQYF.

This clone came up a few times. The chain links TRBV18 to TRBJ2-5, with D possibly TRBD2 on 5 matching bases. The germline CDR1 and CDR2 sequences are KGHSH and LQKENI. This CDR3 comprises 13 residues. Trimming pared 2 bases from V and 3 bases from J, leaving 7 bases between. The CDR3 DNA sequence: TGTGCCAGCTCACCAAGCGGAGAAGAGACCCAGTACTTC. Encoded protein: CASSPSGEETQYF.

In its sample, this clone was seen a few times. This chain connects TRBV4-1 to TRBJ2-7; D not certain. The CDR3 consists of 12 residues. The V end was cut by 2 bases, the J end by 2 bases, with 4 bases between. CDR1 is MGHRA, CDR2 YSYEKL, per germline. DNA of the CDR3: TGCGCCAGCAGCCAAAGCGCCTACGAGCAGTACTTC. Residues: CASSQSAYEQYF.

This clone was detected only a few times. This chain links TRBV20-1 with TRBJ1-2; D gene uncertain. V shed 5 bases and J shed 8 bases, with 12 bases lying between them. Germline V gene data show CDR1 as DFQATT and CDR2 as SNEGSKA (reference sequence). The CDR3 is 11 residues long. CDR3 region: CSASWDDGYTF. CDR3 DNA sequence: TGCAGTGCTTCCTGGGATGACGGCTACACCTTC.

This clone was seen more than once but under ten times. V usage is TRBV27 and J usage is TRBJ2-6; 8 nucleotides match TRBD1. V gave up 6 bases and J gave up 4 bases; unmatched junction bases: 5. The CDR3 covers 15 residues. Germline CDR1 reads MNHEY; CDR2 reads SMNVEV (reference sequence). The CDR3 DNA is TGTGCCAGCAGATTGACAGGGGTCGGGGCCAACGTCCTGACTTTC. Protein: CASRLTGVGANVLTF.

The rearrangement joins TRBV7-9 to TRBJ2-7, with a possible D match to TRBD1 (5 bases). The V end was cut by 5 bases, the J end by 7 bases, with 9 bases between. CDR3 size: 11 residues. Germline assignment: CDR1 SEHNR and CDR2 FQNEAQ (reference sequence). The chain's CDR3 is CASSQAGEQYF. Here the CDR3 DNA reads TGTGCCAGCAGCCAAGCAGGGGAGCAGTACTTC.

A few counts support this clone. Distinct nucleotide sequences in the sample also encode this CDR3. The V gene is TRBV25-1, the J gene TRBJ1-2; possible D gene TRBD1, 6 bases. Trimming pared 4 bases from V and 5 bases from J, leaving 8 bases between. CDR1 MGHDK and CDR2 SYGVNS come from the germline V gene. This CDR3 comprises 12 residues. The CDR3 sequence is CASSGTGYGYTF. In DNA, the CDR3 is TGTGCCAGCAGTGGTACAGGGTATGGCTACACCTTC.

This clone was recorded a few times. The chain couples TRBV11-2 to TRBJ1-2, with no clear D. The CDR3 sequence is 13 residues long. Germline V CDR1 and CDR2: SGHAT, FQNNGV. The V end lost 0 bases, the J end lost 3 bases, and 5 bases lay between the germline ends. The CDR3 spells CASSLEVYYGYTF. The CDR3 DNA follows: TGTGCCAGCAGCTTAGAGGTTTACTATGGCTACACCTTC.

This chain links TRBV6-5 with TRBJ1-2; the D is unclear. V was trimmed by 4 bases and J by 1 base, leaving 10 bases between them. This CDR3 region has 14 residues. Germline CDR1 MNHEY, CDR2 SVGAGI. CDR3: CASSFGRDNYGYTF. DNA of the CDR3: TGTGCCAGCAGTTTCGGTAGGGATAACTATGGCTACACCTTC.

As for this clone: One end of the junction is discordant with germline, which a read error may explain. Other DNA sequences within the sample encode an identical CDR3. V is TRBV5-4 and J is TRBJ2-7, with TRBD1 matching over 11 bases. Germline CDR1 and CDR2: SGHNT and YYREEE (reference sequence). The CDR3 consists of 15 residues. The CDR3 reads CASSFGQGAWYEQYF. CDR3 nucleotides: TGCGCCAGCAGCTTCGGACAGGGGGCGTGGTACGAGCAGTACTTC.

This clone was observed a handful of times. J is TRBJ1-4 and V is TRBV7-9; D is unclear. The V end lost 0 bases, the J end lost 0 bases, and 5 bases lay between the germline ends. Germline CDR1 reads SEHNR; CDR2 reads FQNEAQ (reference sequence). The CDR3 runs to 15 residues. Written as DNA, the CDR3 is TGTGCCAGCAGCTTAGCGCGTTCAACTAATGAAAAACTGTTTTTT. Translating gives CASSLARSTNEKLFF.